This entry concerns a single T cell receptor (beta chain). This clone has a single count. This receptor's antigen is unknown. No base quality information exists; no much larger clone differs at one position. The data were taken from a study of a mutant IDH1 vaccine in newly diagnosed glioma (dated by TCRdb to the early 2020s). At the level of the whole study: Patients received eight vaccinations in weeks 1, 3, 5, 7, 11, 15, 19 and 23, corresponding to visits V03 through V10. Vaccination started 4-6 weeks after radiotherapy alone, or was given together with temozolomide cycles in the groups whose treatment included chemotherapy. Of the roughly 30 treated patients, about 62% were male and 37.5% were female, and the mean age was approximately 40 years. Prior to enrollment, standard therapy consisting of radiotherapy alone, temozolomide alone, or radiochemotherapy with temozolomide had been administered to patients, with the combination being received by most patients. Peripheral blood was collected at six visits: V03 (baseline), V05, V07, V10, V12 and V13. For exploratory analyses, longitudinal TCRB deep sequencing was carried out in 25 to 30 treated patients wherever samples were available. What the study reported, not specific to this receptor: No apparent relationship was observed between pseudoprogression and alterations in the top peripheral T cell clonotypes detected by TCRB sequencing. Immune responses induced by the vaccine were seen in approximately 92% of patients across multiple MHC alleles. PBMC samples for TCRB deep sequencing were selected based on availability. It was noted by the authors that analyses of patient blood samples could not be reproduced owing to sample limitations.

The label giving this sample's time point can be read as: week 23, last vaccination. Each vaccine dose, consisting of 300 ug of a 20-mer mutant IDH1 peptide in Montanide, was administered subcutaneously with topical imiquimod. All donors had newly diagnosed IDH1-mutant astrocytomas of WHO grade 3 or 4 that showed loss of nuclear ATRX. The samples were drawn from NOA16, a multicentre, single-arm, open-label phase I trial in Germany that tested a mutant IDH1 peptide vaccine in humans for the first time. Genomic DNA for TCRB sequencing was isolated from EDTA blood with the DNeasy Blood and Tissue Kit. Libraries were built with the immunoSEQ multiplex PCR assay. Rearranged TCR beta chain sequences were amplified using the hsTCRB Kit according to the manufacturer's protocol. Sequencing of TCRB libraries was carried out on an Illumina MiSeq. The source study handled its data this way. The kit vendor's proprietary platform handled demultiplexing, trimming and gene mapping. In TCRdb, the immuneACCESS table is reduced to in-frame sequences with V and J assigned. These tables do not hold every clone; where another copy was compared, an unresolved V gene accounts for under half, and the others remain unexplained. The V and J calls and clone size were taken over from that table, and D and trimming were inferred from the DNA. In this sample the table shows roughly 30,000 clones, 70% to 90% of which occur a single time. The ten largest clones take up 2% to 3% of the sample.

Cut back by 6 bases and 0 bases, the V and J ends lie 12 bases apart. The CDR3 sequence holds 16 residues, the cysteine and phenylalanine included. Left in the record is the CDR3 DNA by itself, 48 bases read in frame from the first base. CDR1 and CDR2 were assigned from the germline V gene (reference sequence) as LNHDA and SQIVND. Here the chain combines TRBV19 and TRBJ2-6; a weak D assignment points to TRBD1 (5 bases agree). This receptor was taken from a man in his forties or fifties with glioma. The sequencing used PBMCs, collected from a glioma patient whose treatment included an IDH1 peptide vaccine. The CDR3 in this case is CASSLDSFSGANVLTF. The DNA is as follows: TGTGCCAGTAGCCTAGACAGTTTCTCTGGGGCCAACGTCCTGACTTTC.